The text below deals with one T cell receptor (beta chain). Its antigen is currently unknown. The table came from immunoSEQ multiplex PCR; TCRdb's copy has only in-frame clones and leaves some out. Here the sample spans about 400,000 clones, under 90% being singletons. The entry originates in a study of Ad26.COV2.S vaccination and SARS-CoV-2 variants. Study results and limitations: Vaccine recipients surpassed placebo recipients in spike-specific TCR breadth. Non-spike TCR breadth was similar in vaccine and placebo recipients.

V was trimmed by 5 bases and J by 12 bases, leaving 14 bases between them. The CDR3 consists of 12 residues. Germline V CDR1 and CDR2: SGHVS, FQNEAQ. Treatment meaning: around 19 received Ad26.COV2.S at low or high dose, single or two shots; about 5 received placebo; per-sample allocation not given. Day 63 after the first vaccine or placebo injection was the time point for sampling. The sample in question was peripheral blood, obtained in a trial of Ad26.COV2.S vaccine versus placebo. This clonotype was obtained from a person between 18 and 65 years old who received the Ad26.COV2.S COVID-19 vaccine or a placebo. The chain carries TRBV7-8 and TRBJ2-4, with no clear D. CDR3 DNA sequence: TGTGCCAGCAGCCTGCCTTTTCTCACTCAGTACTTC. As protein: CASSLPFLTQYF.